The 30 T cell receptor beta chains below were found in one sample sequenced in a study of early T cells in non-severe SARS-CoV-2 infection. TCRdb fed the 5' RACE reads into MiXCR, producing one record per CDR3 protein. The sample has roughly 45,000 distinct CDR3 sequences, approximately 10% seen once. The specimen was whole blood. These receptors all stem from an adult who was a healthcare worker with PCR-confirmed SARS-CoV-2 infection or an uninfected control (not recorded which).

This clonotype has a count of ten or more. V is TRBV7-8 and J is TRBJ1-4; 7 positions agree with TRBD1. V shed 5 bases and J 7 bases; nucleotides not matched to a gene: 7. Per the germline V gene, CDR1 is SGHVS and CDR2 is FQNEAQ. CDR3 length equals 14 residues. As DNA, the CDR3 is TGTGCCAGCAGCCAACTCAGGGGGTCTGAAAAACTGTTTTTT. It is translated as CASSQLRGSEKLFF. The variable domain in full, with the rest retrieved from reference TRBV7-8 and TRBJ1-4, is GAGVSQSPRYKVAKRGQDVALRCDPISGHVSLFWYQQALGQGPEFLTYFQNEAQLDKSGLPSDRFFAERPEGSVSTLKIQRTQQEDSAVYLCASSQLRGSEKLFFGSGTQLSVL.

This chain joins TRBV27 and TRBJ2-7, with D tentatively TRBD1 or TRBD2 (5 bases each). Germline lookup yields CDR1 MNHEY and CDR2 SMNVEV (reference sequence). Trimming shortened V by 1 base and J by 0 bases, and 13 bases separated the two germline ends. This CDR3 has 16 residues. CDR3 sequence reads: CASSLYPGASSYEQYF. CDR3 coding DNA: TGTGCCAGCAGTTTATACCCCGGGGCATCCTCCTACGAGCAGTACTTC.

This clonotype was recorded a few times. The CDR3: CASSFGGTGQETQYF. The CDR3 DNA is TGCGCCAGCAGCTTCGGCGGGACAGGACAAGAGACCCAGTACTTC. The rearrangement joins TRBV5-1 to TRBJ2-5; TRBD1 aligns across 8 bases. Germline trimming cut 2 bases from V and 2 bases from J; bases unmatched to any gene: 5. The CDR3 consists of 15 residues. The germline V gene encodes CDR1 SGHRS and CDR2 YFSETQ.

In this sample, this clonotype turned up a few times. The CDR3 region is CSARGLAGLYEQYF. The CDR3 DNA reads as TGCAGTGCTAGAGGACTAGCGGGACTCTACGAGCAGTACTTC. The chain employs TRBV20-1 and TRBJ2-7; 11 nucleotides agree with TRBD2. CDR3 length: 14 residues. Per the germline V gene, CDR1 is DFQATT and CDR2 is SNEGSKA (reference sequence). The junction had 2 bases not matched to a gene; V was cut back by 1 base and J by 3 bases.

This clonotype was seen at least ten times. The chain is built from TRBV7-2 and TRBJ2-3; 7 bases are shared with TRBD1. In germline, CDR1 is SGHTA, CDR2 FQGNSA. This CDR3 is built from 14 residues. With 7 bases clipped from V and 0 bases from J, the junction kept 4 bases outside the gene matches. The CDR3 bases are TGTGCCAGCACCCTGACAGGGAGCACAGATACGCAGTATTTT. Translation gives CASTLTGSTDTQYF. Combining the CDR3 with reference TRBV7-2 and TRBJ2-3 gives the whole variable domain GAGVSQSPSNKVTEKGKDVELRCDPISGHTALYWYRQSLGQGLEFLIYFQGNSAPDKSGLPSDRFSAERTGGSVSTLTIQRTQQEDSAVYLCASTLTGSTDTQYFGPGTRLTVL.

In this sample, this clonotype turned up many times. This rearrangement joins TRBV20-1 to TRBJ1-2; 8 bases fit TRBD1. The CDR3 runs 13 residues. The germline gives CDR1 DFQATT, CDR2 SNEGSKA (reference sequence). With V trimmed by 6 bases and J by 4 bases, 7 bases remained unmatched. CDR3 sequence (DNA): TGCAGTGCACTACAGGGGGTGGCCTATGGCTACACCTTC. Amino acids: CSALQGVAYGYTF.

Only a few counts were recorded for this clonotype. The gene calls are TRBV7-2 and TRBJ2-2; perhaps TRBD2 as D (5 bases). The germline V gene has CDR1 SGHTA and CDR2 FQGNSA. The V and J ends lost 2 bases and 6 bases respectively, with 10 bases between them. CDR3 length equals 14 residues. The CDR3 reads CASSLFSGAGELFF. The CDR3 DNA follows: TGTGCCAGCAGCTTATTTTCCGGGGCCGGGGAGCTGTTTTTT. The complete variable domain, with remaining parts taken from reference TRBV7-2 and TRBJ2-2, reads GAGVSQSPSNKVTEKGKDVELRCDPISGHTALYWYRQSLGQGLEFLIYFQGNSAPDKSGLPSDRFSAERTGGSVSTLTIQRTQQEDSAVYLCASSLFSGAGELFFGEGSRLTVL.

The chain carries TRBV2 and TRBJ2-7; D may be TRBD2 (5 bases). Germline loops: CDR1 SNHLY, CDR2 FYNNEI. CDR3 length equals 12 residues. V lost 5 bases, J lost 7 bases, and 12 bases lay in between. CDR3 nucleotides: TGTGCCAGCAGTAAAGGACTCGTTGAGCAGTACTTC. Translation: CASSKGLVEQYF.

The rearrangement links TRBV7-9 to TRBJ2-3; D remains unclear. The CDR3 spans 14 residues. Germline CDR1 reads SEHNR; CDR2 reads FQNEAQ (reference sequence). The V and J ends lost 2 bases and 2 bases respectively, with 8 bases between them. The CDR3 nucleotides are TGTGCCAGCAGCTTACTTTTTGCCACAGATACGCAGTATTTT. Its protein product is CASSLLFATDTQYF.

This clonotype was recorded at least ten times. V and J are TRBV20-1 and TRBJ2-5, with TRBD2 matching 10 bases. Trimming took 6 bases from V and 2 from J; bases not matched to a gene: 6. Per the germline V gene, CDR1 is DFQATT and CDR2 is SNEGSKA (reference sequence). The CDR3 has 14 amino acids. CDR3: CSAIKLAGQETQYF. The DNA of the CDR3 is TGCAGTGCCATCAAACTAGCGGGGCAAGAGACCCAGTACTTC.

The chain employs TRBV5-4 and TRBJ2-7; TRBD2 matches 9 bases. This CDR3 has 15 amino acids. CDR1 is SGHNT and CDR2 is YYREEE in the germline V gene (reference sequence). J lost 3 bases, V lost 2 bases, and 6 bases had no gene match. CDR3 nucleotides: TGTGCCAGCAGCTTTACTAGCGGGTCCGGCTACGAGCAGTACTTC. Encoded protein: CASSFTSGSGYEQYF.

This clonotype was detected ten times or more. J is TRBJ2-1 and V is TRBV30; 15 bases align to TRBD2. V shed 4 bases and J 9 bases; nucleotides not matched to a gene: 10. Germline CDR1 reads GTSNPN; CDR2 reads SVGIG (reference sequence). The CDR3 spans 16 residues. Here the CDR3 DNA reads TGTGCCTGGACCACCGGGACTAGCGGGAGGATGGGTGAGCAGTTCTTC. Its translation is CAWTTGTSGRMGEQFF.

This clonotype was seen more than once but under ten times. The DNA for the CDR3 is TGTGCCAGCAGCTGGGGAACAGGGGTAAATGGCTACACCTTC. Translating gives CASSWGTGVNGYTF. The gene calls are TRBV5-6 and TRBJ1-2; 7 bases are shared with TRBD1. The ends lost 3 bases at V and 6 bases at J; junction bases unmatched: 8. Germline values: CDR1 SGHDT, CDR2 YYEEEE. CDR3 length equals 14 residues.

Many counts were recorded for this clonotype. The J gene is TRBJ2-1, the V gene TRBV11-2, with TRBD2 matching over 8 bases. V lost 0 bases to trimming and J lost 9 bases; unmatched junction nucleotides: 4. The germline gives CDR1 SGHAT, CDR2 FQNNGV. This CDR3 spans 14 amino acids. The CDR3, as DNA: TGTGCCAGCAGCTTAGAGAGACTAGCGCTTGAGCAGTTCTTC. As protein: CASSLERLALEQFF.

This clonotype was recorded many times. The chain employs TRBV4-3 and TRBJ1-4; no definite D call. Germline V CDR1 and CDR2: LGHNA, YSLEER. This CDR3 is built from 16 residues. Between the trimmed V and J ends, which lost 1 base and 4 bases, there was a span of 13 bases. The CDR3 is CASSQGPGSLNEKLFF. DNA for the CDR3: TGCGCCAGCAGCCAAGGCCCCGGGAGTCTTAATGAAAAACTGTTTTTT.

This clonotype was seen repeatedly, ten times or more. This chain uses TRBV7-2 with TRBJ1-2; D is possibly TRBD1 (5 bases). The CDR3 is made up of 14 amino acids. Trimming pared 3 bases from V and 2 bases from J, leaving 10 bases between. Per the germline V gene, CDR1 is SGHTA and CDR2 is FQGNSA. Written as DNA, the CDR3 is TGTGCCAGCAGCTTTGCCAGGGACAACTATGGCTACACCTTC. Translating it yields CASSFARDNYGYTF.

V gene TRBV28 combines with J gene TRBJ1-2; TRBD1 matches at 12 bases. With V trimmed by 6 bases and J by 4 bases, 9 bases remained unmatched. Germline V CDR1 and CDR2: MDHEN, SYDVKM. The CDR3 covers 16 residues. In DNA, the CDR3 is TGTGCCAGCAGCCTGCCGGGACAGGGGGCTCTCTATGGCTACACCTTC. Its protein product is CASSLPGQGALYGYTF.

This clonotype was counted at least ten times. The chain links TRBV11-2 to TRBJ2-1; TRBD2 matches at 9 bases. Trimming at V came to 5 bases and at J to 1 base, leaving 9 bases not matched to a gene. Germline values: CDR1 SGHAT, CDR2 FQNNGV. This CDR3 spans 17 amino acids. In DNA form, the CDR3 reads TGTGCCAGCAGCCAGAGTAGCGGGAGCCTGTCCTACAATGAGCAGTTCTTC. Translating gives CASSQSSGSLSYNEQFF. Drawing the rest from reference TRBV11-2 and TRBJ2-1, the complete variable domain is EAGVAQSPRYKIIEKRQSVAFWCNPISGHATLYWYQQILGQGPKLLIQFQNNGVVDDSQLPKDRFSAERLKGVDSTLKIQPAKLEDSAVYLCASSQSSGSLSYNEQFFGPGTRLTVL.

This rearrangement joins TRBV19 to TRBJ1-2; a possible D gene is TRBD1 (5 bases). The CDR3 has 15 residues. CDR1 and CDR2 (germline): LNHDA, SQIVND (reference sequence). V lost 1 base and J lost 5, with 14 bases in between. The CDR3 loop is CASSIVGGASYGYTF. The CDR3 DNA reads as TGTGCCAGTAGTATAGTAGGAGGGGCGTCGTATGGCTACACCTTC.

As to this clonotype: This may be a read error, as it is one base from a much larger clone. Without the conserved terminal phenylalanine or tryptophan, this CDR3 likely stems from a read error. The rearrangement links TRBV5-1 to TRBJ1-3; D gene unclear. This CDR3 comprises 14 residues. Looked up from germline, CDR1 is SGHRS and CDR2 is YFSETQ. V was shortened by 3 bases and J by 0 bases, with 7 bases between the two germline ends. For the CDR3, the DNA is TGCGCCAGCAGCTCGGACGGCTCTGGAAACACCATATATTCT. This gives the protein CASSSDGSGNTIYS.

This chain uses TRBV7-2 with TRBJ1-6; D call uncertain. V was trimmed by 0 bases and J by 0 bases, leaving 6 bases between them. The CDR3 has 16 amino acids. Germline V gene lookup returns CDR1 SGHTA and CDR2 FQGNSA. The CDR3 sequence: CASSLATSSYNSPLHF. Written as DNA, the CDR3 is TGTGCCAGCAGCTTAGCTACGAGCTCCTATAATTCACCCCTCCACTTT.

This clonotype was counted ten times or more. The chain combines TRBV20-1 with TRBJ1-2; TRBD1 matches 7 bases. The J segment lost 0 bases and the V segment lost 3 bases, leaving 10 bases of the junction unmatched. This CDR3 region has 16 residues. CDR1 and CDR2 from the germline V gene are DFQATT and SNEGSKA (reference sequence). This CDR3 is CSARGTVYPTNYGYTF. The CDR3 DNA reads TGCAGTGCTAGGGGGACAGTCTATCCCACTAACTATGGCTACACCTTC.

This clonotype appeared many times. The chain combines TRBV15 with TRBJ2-1; 9 bases are shared with TRBD2. The V and J ends lost 1 base and 5 bases, in that order; junction bases with no gene match: 0. In germline, CDR1 is LNHNV, CDR2 YYDKDF (reference sequence). The length of the CDR3 is 14 residues. The CDR3 DNA is TGTGCCACCAGCAGAGGACTAGCGGACAATGAGCAGTTCTTC. This gives the protein CATSRGLADNEQFF. Supplemented by reference TRBV15 and TRBJ2-1, the full variable domain reads DAMVIQNPRYQVTQFGKPVTLSCSQTLNHNVMYWYQQKSSQAPKLLFHYYDKDFNNEADTPDNFQSRRPNTSFCFLDIRSPGLGDTAMYLCATSRGLADNEQFFGPGTRLTVL.

By frequency in the sample, this clonotype is medium-sized. V gene TRBV5-6 combines with J gene TRBJ2-3; D is unresolved. This CDR3 comprises 15 residues. Germline CDR1 is SGHDT and CDR2 is YYEEEE. The V end lost 0 bases, the J end lost 5 bases, and 13 bases lay between the germline ends. The CDR3 DNA reads TGTGCCAGCAGCTTGGGTATGGAATTGGGAGATACGCAGTATTTT. Its protein product is CASSLGMELGDTQYF.

This clonotype was seen ten or more times. This chain links TRBV3-1 with TRBJ2-7, with D possibly being TRBD1 (5 bases). Trimming took 3 bases from V and 2 from J, leaving 14 bases between them. The CDR3 contains 15 residues. CDR1 LGHDT and CDR2 YNNKEL come from the germline V gene (reference sequence). Written as DNA, the CDR3 is TGTGCCAGCAGCCATGGGGCCCGGTTGGCCTACGAGCAGTACTTC. Its protein is CASSHGARLAYEQYF.

There are many counts of this clonotype. The chain uses TRBV10-2 and TRBJ1-6; D not resolved. This CDR3 has 16 residues. The V gene lost 2 bases and the J gene lost 4 bases, with 12 bases spanning the gap. Germline V gene lookup returns CDR1 WSHSY and CDR2 SAAADI. The CDR3 bases are TGCGCCAGCAGTGAGGGGCAGTCGGGGTATAATTCACCCCTCCACTTT. This translates into CASSEGQSGYNSPLHF.

There are many counts of this clonotype. J is TRBJ2-7 and V is TRBV6-2 or TRBV6-3; D not resolved. The CDR3 is made up of 14 amino acids. The V end lost 7 bases, the J end lost 1 base, and 14 bases lay between the germline ends. The germline gives CDR1 MNHEY, CDR2 SVGEGT. Written as DNA, the CDR3 is TGTGCCAGCAACACCCCCCTCTCTTCCTACGAGCAGTACTTC. Amino acid sequence: CASNTPLSSYEQYF.

The table lists this clonotype with many counts. The CDR3 loop reads CASSQGGGRENIQYF. The CDR3 coding sequence is TGTGCCAGCAGCCAAGGAGGGGGCAGGGAAAACATTCAGTACTTC. The chain uses TRBV3-1 and TRBJ2-4, with 7 nucleotides matching TRBD1. The germline gives CDR1 LGHDT, CDR2 YNNKEL (reference sequence). V gave up 1 base and J gave up 5 bases; unmatched junction bases: 5. The CDR3 totals 15 residues.

This clonotype turned up a few times. The V and J genes are TRBV7-9 and TRBJ2-5; D unresolved. Trimming removed 5 bases at V and 4 bases at J, with 5 bases between. Germline V CDR1 and CDR2: SEHNR, FQNEAQ (reference sequence). This CDR3 has 11 amino acids. CDR3 nucleotide sequence: TGTGCCAGCAGCGCCCGAGAGACCCAGTACTTC. Amino acid sequence: CASSARETQYF.

This clonotype was picked up one time. This clone may be a read error of a much larger clone one base away. The chain links TRBV5-4 to TRBJ1-2; D is uncertain. Germline V gene data show CDR1 as SGHNT and CDR2 as YYREEE (reference sequence). The V end was cut by 0 bases, the J end by 3 bases, with 9 bases between. The CDR3 contains 14 residues. The CDR3 reads CASSLAAGYYGYTF. Here the CDR3 DNA reads TGTGCCAGCAGCTTGGCGGCCGGATACTATGGCTACACCTTC.